These T cell receptor beta chains were read from a single sample in a study of control samples from healthy donors and cancer patients. TCRdb keeps only in-frame clones here, not all; method: immunoSEQ multiplex PCR. Of about 150,000 clones in the sample, 89% were seen once. Specimen: blood. The receptors stem from a man younger than 40 in good health. Both conserved end residues are part of each CDR3. A D gene is named only where the DNA matches it firmly. Clone sizes are given selectively: once, few, many, or a class where the clone is expanded.

clone_size,d_call,j_call,v_call,cdr3_aa,cdr3_nt
.,TRBD1,TRBJ1-4,TRBV5-1,CASNLGGQRNEKLFF,TGCGCCAGCAACTTGGGGGGACAGCGTAATGAAAAACTGTTTTTT
few,.,TRBJ1-5,TRBV7-8,CASSQTALDQPQHF,TGTGCCAGCAGCCAGACAGCTTTGGATCAGCCCCAGCATTTT
.,.,TRBJ2-1,TRBV28,CASSSHVGASYNEQFF,TGTGCCAGCAGTTCACACGTTGGGGCATCCTACAATGAGCAGTTCTTC
.,.,TRBJ2-1,TRBV6-1,CASSELSDPREQFF,TGTGCCAGCAGTGAATTATCAGATCCCCGGGAGCAGTTCTTC
.,.,TRBJ1-4,TRBV19,CASSIRSPGTNEKLFF,TGTGCCAGTAGTATTAGGTCCCCCGGGACTAATGAAAAACTGTTTTTT
.,.,TRBJ2-1,TRBV11-1,CASSFKGYEQFF,TGTGCCAGCAGCTTCAAGGGTTATGAGCAGTTCTTC
.,.,TRBJ1-2,TRBV6-5,CASSNMGFSYGYTF,TGTGCCAGCAGTAACATGGGCTTTAGCTATGGCTACACCTTC
.,.,TRBJ2-3,TRBV6-1,CASSESRTDTQYF,TGTGCCAGCAGTGAATCCAGGACAGATACGCAGTATTTT
.,TRBD2,TRBJ2-6,TRBV7-2,CASSLALRGGSGANVLTF,TGTGCCAGCAGCTTAGCGCTGCGGGGGGGCTCCGGGGCCAACGTCCTGACTTTC
.,.,TRBJ1-2,TRBV1,CTSSQHPLVVYGYTF,TGCACCAGCAGCCAACACCCGCTAGTCGTCTATGGCTACACCTTC
once,.,TRBJ2-7,TRBV7-2,CASSLGGGSTYYEQYF,TGTGCCAGCAGCTTAGGTGGGGGTTCTACTTATTACGAGCAGTACTTC
.,TRBD1,TRBJ2-5,TRBV5-4,CASSTGGGETQYF,TGTGCCAGCAGCACAGGGGGAGGAGAGACCCAGTACTTC
.,TRBD1,TRBJ2-7,TRBV4-1,CASSQGGTGDEQYF,TGCGCCAGCAGCCAAGGGGGGACAGGGGACGAGCAGTACTTC
.,TRBD1,TRBJ1-1,TRBV7-2,CASSSTGGIAFF,TGTGCCAGCAGCTCGACAGGGGGCATAGCTTTCTTT
.,.,TRBJ2-7,TRBV19,CASSMTAWYEQYF,TGTGCCAGTTCGATGACCGCGTGGTACGAGCAGTACTTC
.,TRBD2,TRBJ2-3,TRBV7-3,CASSQRGLPTDTQYF,TGTGCCAGCAGCCAGAGGGGACTACCCACAGATACGCAGTATTTT
.,TRBD1,TRBJ2-7,TRBV29-1,CSVDGDRGGYEQYF,TGCAGCGTTGATGGGGACAGGGGAGGGTACGAGCAGTACTTC
.,.,TRBJ2-7,TRBV21-1,CASSNVAGAYEQYF,TGTGCCAGCAGCAATGTGGCGGGGGCCTACGAGCAGTACTTC
.,TRBD1,TRBJ2-7,TRBV5-1,CASSSEGTGGYEQYF,TGCGCCAGCAGCTCGGAAGGGACAGGGGGCTACGAGCAGTACTTC
.,.,TRBJ2-7,TRBV11-2,CASSWVQEQYF,TGTGCCAGCAGCTGGGTTCAGGAGCAGTACTTC
once,.,TRBJ2-7,TRBV12-3/TRBV12-4,CASSMGSSYEQYF,TGTGCCAGCAGTATGGGGAGCTCCTACGAGCAGTACTTC
.,.,TRBJ2-3,TRBV24-1,CATSEWVSRDTQYF,TGTGCCACCAGTGAGTGGGTTAGTCGAGATACGCAGTATTTT
.,.,TRBJ2-1,TRBV2,CASSAAEEQFF,TGTGCCAGCAGTGCGGCGGAAGAGCAGTTCTTC
few,TRBD2,TRBJ2-7,TRBV11-3,CASSLIGGNSYEQYF,TGTGCCAGCAGCTTAATCGGGGGGAACTCCTACGAGCAGTACTTC
.,.,TRBJ2-2,TRBV10-3,CASGLAVNTGELFF,TGTGCCTCAGGGTTAGCGGTGAACACCGGGGAGCTGTTTTTT
.,.,TRBJ1-1,TRBV27,CASNPAGVRNTEAFF,TGTGCCAGCAACCCCGCCGGGGTCAGGAACACTGAAGCTTTCTTT
.,.,TRBJ2-7,TRBV11-3,CASSPQDQGHDEQYF,TGTGCCAGCAGCCCCCAAGATCAGGGGCACGACGAGCAGTACTTC
.,.,TRBJ1-6,TRBV2,CASSSTGSYNSPLHF,TGTGCCAGCAGTTCGACGGGTTCCTATAATTCACCCCTCCACTTT
.,.,TRBJ2-5,TRBV27,CASSLTGDQETQYF,TGTGCCAGCAGTCTCACCGGGGACCAAGAGACCCAGTACTTC
.,.,TRBJ2-5,TRBV29-1,CSVYGVLETQYF,TGCAGCGTGTACGGGGTTTTGGAGACCCAGTACTTC
.,.,TRBJ1-5,TRBV27,CASSLIRSQPQHF,TGTGCCAGCAGTTTAATCCGGTCACAGCCCCAGCATTTT
.,TRBD2,TRBJ2-7,TRBV3-1/TRBV3-2,CASAAAGGIYEQYF,TGTGCCAGCGCTGCAGCGGGAGGGATCTACGAGCAGTACTTC
.,.,TRBJ2-5,TRBV7-2,CASSVFARGQETQYF,TGTGCCAGCAGCGTCTTTGCGCGGGGACAAGAGACCCAGTACTTC
.,.,TRBJ2-7,TRBV6-2/TRBV6-3,CASSRPQGFSTYEQYF,TGTGCCAGCAGTCGCCCCCAGGGCTTTAGTACCTACGAGCAGTACTTC
.,TRBD1,TRBJ1-4,TRBV4-3,CASSQGTGVLEKLFF,TGCGCCAGCAGCCAAGGGACAGGGGTACTTGAAAAACTGTTTTTT
.,.,TRBJ1-5,TRBV28,CASRGPTSNQPQHF,TGTGCCAGCAGGGGGCCGACTAGCAATCAGCCCCAGCATTTT
once,.,TRBJ2-7,TRBV6-2/TRBV6-3,CASSPSGRAYEQYF,TGTGCCAGCAGTCCGAGCGGCCGTGCCTACGAGCAGTACTTC
.,.,TRBJ1-1,TRBV9,CASSPIRRNAEAFF,TGTGCCAGCAGCCCGATTCGACGGAACGCTGAAGCTTTCTTT
.,.,TRBJ2-1,TRBV6-2/TRBV6-3,CASSVGNEQFF,TGTGCCAGCAGCGTGGGTAATGAGCAGTTCTTC
.,TRBD2,TRBJ2-1,TRBV5-4,CASSGGGGQFF,TGTGCCAGCAGCGGCGGGGGTGGGCAGTTCTTC